The rows below give T cell receptor beta chains drawn from one sample of a study of blood T cell repertoires in COVID-19. Repertoires were generated with immunoSEQ multiplex PCR, while TCRdb's copy carries only in-frame clones and drops some. There are fewer than 250,000 clones in the sample; 80% occur only once, and about 7.2% lies in the top ten. Sequencing input: PBMCs or T cells enriched from blood (not recorded which). The receptors come from a middle-aged woman with acute COVID-19. Both conserved end residues are part of each CDR3. The D gene is left open where the match is weak. The listing skips clone size in some rows; elsewhere it reads once, few, many or a size class.

d_call j_call v_call clone_size cdr3_aa cdr3_nt
. TRBJ2-7 TRBV5-6 . CASSLVGSWAYEQYF TGTGCCAGCAGCTTGGTGGGGAGTTGGGCCTACGAGCAGTACTTC
. TRBJ1-2 TRBV15 many CATSRQQGTANYGYTF TGTGCCACCAGCAGACAGCAGGGCACGGCTAACTATGGCTACACCTTC
TRBD2 TRBJ2-3 TRBV6-5 . CASTPAGESDTQYF TGTGCCAGTACGCCTGCGGGGGAATCAGATACGCAGTATTTT
. TRBJ1-2 TRBV30 . CAWSVTGNYGYTF TGTGCCTGGAGTGTTACAGGGAACTATGGCTACACCTTC
TRBD2 TRBJ2-1 TRBV9 . CASGRLAGGLSEQFF TGTGCCAGCGGCAGACTAGCGGGGGGGCTAAGTGAGCAGTTCTTC
TRBD1 TRBJ1-2 TRBV9 once CASSPHPRQGKGRNYGYTF TGTGCCAGCAGCCCCCACCCGAGACAGGGGAAGGGTCGTAACTATGGCTACACCTTC
TRBD1 TRBJ1-4 TRBV5-1 . CASSLGGGDEKLFF TGCGCCAGCAGCTTGGGAGGGGGCGATGAAAAACTGTTTTTT
TRBD2 TRBJ2-7 TRBV3-1/TRBV3-2 . CASSLSGGAYEQYF TGTGCCAGCAGCCTTAGCGGGGGGGCCTACGAGCAGTACTTC
. TRBJ1-1 TRBV20-1 . CSASINVASEAFF TGCAGTGCTAGTATCAACGTGGCCTCTGAAGCTTTCTTT
TRBD2 TRBJ2-3 TRBV6-1 . CASSEVWRGGPDTQYF TGTGCCAGCAGTGAAGTGTGGCGGGGGGGGCCAGATACGCAGTATTTT
. TRBJ2-1 TRBV30 few CAWSVGGFYNEQFF TGTGCCTGGAGTGTAGGGGGATTCTACAATGAGCAGTTCTTC
. TRBJ1-1 TRBV3-1/TRBV3-2 . CASSQERVGITEAFF TGTGCCAGCAGCCAAGAGCGGGTGGGTATCACTGAAGCTTTCTTT
. TRBJ2-2 TRBV7-3 . CASTLGPGEAGELFF TGTGCCAGCACCCTGGGGCCGGGGGAGGCCGGGGAGCTGTTTTTT
. TRBJ1-5 TRBV19 . CASMARQGQPQHF TGTGCCAGTATGGCCCGGCAGGGTCAGCCCCAGCATTTT
. TRBJ1-2 TRBV28 . CASSDGPANYGYTF TGTGCCAGCAGTGATGGGCCAGCTAACTATGGCTACACCTTC
. TRBJ2-7 TRBV9 . CASSVSGGEFYEQYF TGTGCCAGCAGCGTCTCAGGAGGGGAATTCTACGAGCAGTACTTC
TRBD1 TRBJ1-2 TRBV5-4 . CASSLAAGGVYGYTF TGTGCCAGCAGCTTGGCCGCAGGGGGCGTCTATGGCTACACCTTC
TRBD1 TRBJ2-7 TRBV18 . CASSSLGTGTGGINEQYF TGTGCCAGCTCATCACTGGGTACGGGGACAGGGGGTATCAACGAGCAGTACTTC
TRBD1 TRBJ1-4 TRBV14 . CASSPRTGANEKLFF TGTGCCAGCAGCCCACGTACAGGGGCTAATGAAAAACTGTTTTTT
. TRBJ1-5 TRBV10-3 . CAISESKLAGRGSNQPQHF TGTGCCATCAGTGAGTCGAAGCTCGCAGGGCGGGGGAGCAATCAGCCCCAGCATTTT
TRBD1 TRBJ2-2 TRBV7-2 . CASSLTGGERELFF TGTGCCAGCAGCCTAACAGGGGGTGAGAGGGAGCTGTTTTTT
TRBD1 TRBJ2-7 TRBV6-5 many CASSYEPGQGVYEQYF TGTGCCAGCAGTTATGAGCCGGGACAGGGAGTCTACGAGCAGTACTTC
. TRBJ1-5 TRBV19 few CASSTDGTYQPQHF TGTGCCAGTAGTACCGACGGGACATATCAGCCCCAGCATTTT
TRBD1 TRBJ2-7 TRBV19 . CASSRTGEGFEQYF TGTGCCAGTAGTAGGACAGGGGAAGGTTTCGAGCAGTACTTC
TRBD1 TRBJ1-2 TRBV5-1 . CASSPNRGRGGYTF TGCGCCAGCAGTCCTAACAGGGGGCGAGGTGGCTACACCTTC
TRBD1 TRBJ2-1 TRBV19 . CASSQRDRASYNEQFF TGTGCCAGTAGTCAACGGGACAGAGCCTCCTACAATGAGCAGTTCTTC
. TRBJ2-7 TRBV5-4 . CASSREQGPLYEQYF TGTGCCAGCAGCCGAGAACAGGGTCCGTTGTACGAGCAGTACTTC
TRBD2 TRBJ2-7 TRBV27 . CASSQRGGDEQYF TGTGCCAGCAGTCAGCGGGGAGGGGACGAGCAGTACTTC
. TRBJ1-1 TRBV7-9 . CASSSDSSNTEAFF TGTGCCAGCAGCTCCGACAGTTCGAACACTGAAGCTTTCTTT
. TRBJ1-1 TRBV29-1 . CSVWGWTEGAEAFF TGCAGCGTATGGGGATGGACAGAAGGGGCTGAAGCTTTCTTT
TRBD1 TRBJ1-1 TRBV7-9 . CASSSGTGVNTEAFF TGTGCCAGCAGCTCGGGGACAGGGGTGAACACTGAAGCTTTCTTT
TRBD2 TRBJ2-3 TRBV6-2/TRBV6-3 . CASSYLGTSLSTDTQYF TGTGCCAGCAGTTACTTAGGGACTAGCCTAAGCACAGATACGCAGTATTTT
. TRBJ1-6 TRBV5-1 . CASSSGSSQGNSPLHF TGCGCCAGCAGCTCGGGTTCCAGTCAGGGGAATTCACCCCTCCACTTT
. TRBJ1-2 TRBV27 . CASRERGSYGYTF TGTGCCAGCAGGGAAAGGGGATCCTATGGCTACACCTTC
TRBD1 TRBJ1-2 TRBV28 . CASSPSLGQVNYGYTF TGTGCCAGCAGCCCATCTCTTGGACAGGTTAACTATGGCTACACCTTC
TRBD1 TRBJ2-7 TRBV30 . CAWGKTGPEQYF TGTGCCTGGGGCAAGACAGGGCCCGAGCAGTACTTC
. TRBJ1-4 TRBV19 . CASRGADNEKLFF TGTGCCAGCCGCGGGGCGGATAATGAAAAACTGTTTTTT
TRBD1 TRBJ2-3 TRBV5-4 . CASSSGQVASTDTQYF TGTGCCAGCAGCTCGGGACAGGTAGCTAGCACAGATACGCAGTATTTT
TRBD2 TRBJ2-2 TRBV28 . CASRIRTSGRPTGELFF TGTGCCAGCAGAATCCGGACTAGCGGGAGACCCACCGGGGAGCTGTTTTTT
TRBD2 TRBJ2-1 TRBV27 . CASSLWTSGVTYNEQFF TGTGCCAGCAGTCTTTGGACTAGCGGGGTCACCTACAATGAGCAGTTCTTC
TRBD1 TRBJ1-2 TRBV27 . CASSVGTGGKSGYTF TGTGCCAGCAGCGTCGGGACAGGGGGCAAGTCTGGCTACACCTTC
TRBD1 TRBJ1-2 TRBV29-1 . CSVNRGRDGYTF TGCAGCGTGAACAGGGGGCGGGATGGCTACACCTTC
TRBD1 TRBJ2-3 TRBV6-1 once CASSGLLGQGSDTQYF TGTGCCAGCAGTGGCCTTTTGGGACAGGGCTCAGATACGCAGTATTTT
. TRBJ2-5 TRBV5-1 . CASSLGSRETQYF TGCGCCAGCAGCTTGGGCAGTCGAGAGACCCAGTACTTC
TRBD2 TRBJ2-5 TRBV9 . CASSTRTSGVGETQYF TGTGCCAGCAGCACCCGGACTAGCGGGGTCGGAGAGACCCAGTACTTC
. TRBJ1-2 TRBV25-1 . CASSALTGRGYTF TGTGCCAGCAGTGCATTGACAGGACGGGGCTACACCTTC
TRBD1 TRBJ1-1 TRBV28 . CASSRQGPRAFF TGTGCCAGCAGCCGACAGGGCCCCAGGGCTTTCTTT
. TRBJ1-2 TRBV7-9 . CASSLAAALDGYTF TGTGCCAGCAGCTTAGCTGCAGCGTTAGATGGCTACACCTTC
. TRBJ2-1 TRBV19 few CASSMPWRGLNEQFF TGTGCCAGTAGTATGCCCTGGCGGGGGCTCAATGAGCAGTTCTTC
TRBD1 TRBJ1-5 TRBV30 . CAWRVKGAINQPQHF TGTGCCTGGAGGGTGAAGGGGGCCATAAATCAGCCCCAGCATTTT
. TRBJ2-7 TRBV30 once CAWSGTEDEQYF TGTGCCTGGAGTGGAACAGAAGACGAGCAGTACTTC
. TRBJ2-7 TRBV30 . CAWSKGGLLYEQYF TGTGCCTGGAGTAAGGGTGGACTACTCTACGAGCAGTACTTC